The 13 T cell receptor beta chains in this list originate from one sample, sequenced in a study of T cells after somatic rescue of genetic block. Using immunoSEQ multiplex PCR, the repertoire was profiled, and TCRdb retains in-frame clones only, with some absent. The sample contains 88,000 or so clones, around 89% of which appear only once. Material for sequencing was peripheral blood mononuclear cells (PBMCs). The source of these receptors is a woman between 18 and 29 years old.

The genes are TRBV9 and TRBJ2-1; perhaps TRBD2 as D (6 bases). Germline loops: CDR1 SGDLS, CDR2 YYNGEE. CDR3 length: 14 residues. Trimming cost V 4 bases and J 0 bases, with 8 bases left between them. The CDR3 DNA follows: TGTGCCAGCAGCTACGGGAGCTCCTACAATGAGCAGTTCTTC. This translates into CASSYGSSYNEQFF.

The gene calls are TRBV21-1 and TRBJ1-5; TRBD1, as called in the table, went unchecked against the DNA. TRBV21-1 is a pseudogene. CDR3 length: 15 amino acids. The chain's CDR3 is CARRTLAGDNQPQHF. CDR3 bases: TGTGCCAGGAGAACCCTGGCAGGTGACAATCAGCCCCAGCATTTT.

This clone was recorded once. V usage is TRBV7-8 and J usage is TRBJ2-5; 13 bases are a match to TRBD2. CDR1 is SGHVS and CDR2 is FQNEAQ in the germline V gene. The CDR3 has 16 residues. Losses at the gene ends were 5 bases for V and 3 bases for J; bases not matched to a gene: 6. The CDR3 DNA is TGTGCCAGCAGCCCGAGGACTAGCGGGAGTGAAGAGACCCAGTACTTC. Its translation: CASSPRTSGSEETQYF. Combining the CDR3 with reference TRBV7-8 and TRBJ2-5 gives the whole variable domain GAGVSQSPRYKVAKRGQDVALRCDPISGHVSLFWYQQALGQGPEFLTYFQNEAQLDKSGLPSDRFFAERPEGSVSTLKIQRTQQEDSAVYLCASSPRTSGSEETQYFGPGTRLLVL.

V is TRBV11-3 and J is TRBJ1-1; D is undetermined. Trimming shortened V by 5 bases and J by 2 bases, and 15 bases separated the two germline ends. Germline CDR1 SGHNT, CDR2 YENEEA. The CDR3 length is 15 residues. The CDR3 bases are TGTGCCAGCAGCGCACCCCTAAGGACCAACACTGAAGCTTTCTTT. Its protein product is CASSAPLRTNTEAFF.

The table lists this clone with a count of one. The chain recombines TRBV27 with TRBJ1-4, with D uncertain. Trimming shortened V by 2 bases and J by 4 bases, and 11 bases separated the two germline ends. The germline V gene encodes CDR1 MNHEY and CDR2 SMNVEV (reference sequence). There are 15 residues in the CDR3. This CDR3 reads CASSLMLGNNEKLFF. CDR3 nucleotide sequence: TGTGCCAGCAGTTTAATGTTAGGGAATAATGAAAAACTGTTTTTT.

V gene TRBV28 combines with J gene TRBJ1-1; TRBD1 might be the D (6 bases). Germline V gene lookup returns CDR1 MDHEN and CDR2 SYDVKM. The germline V and J ends were trimmed by 3 bases and 4 bases, with 6 bases remaining between them. The CDR3 runs 12 residues. The CDR3 nucleotides are TGTGCCAGCAGTTTCAGGGGCACTGAAGCTTTCTTT. It yields the protein CASSFRGTEAFF.

The V call is TRBV2, the J call TRBJ1-2; D uncertain. CDR3 length: 14 amino acids. V lost 2 bases, J lost 1 base, and 8 bases lay in between. Germline-derived CDR1 and CDR2 are SNHLY and FYNNEI. CDR3: CASSERPINYGYTF. CDR3 DNA: TGTGCCAGCAGTGAACGACCGATTAACTATGGCTACACCTTC.

The V call is TRBV27, the J call TRBJ2-7, with TRBD2 matching 8 bases. CDR1 and CDR2 (germline): MNHEY, SMNVEV (reference sequence). V shed 3 bases, J shed 3 bases, and the junction held 4 bases outside the gene matches. The CDR3 totals 14 residues. CDR3 residues: CASSLTGGGYEQYF. CDR3 sequence (DNA): TGTGCCAGCAGTTTGACGGGAGGGGGCTACGAGCAGTACTTC.

The J gene is TRBJ2-7, the V gene TRBV27, with 11 bases aligning to TRBD2. The trim removed 2 bases at V and 5 bases at J, leaving 11 bases unmatched. Germline CDR1 reads MNHEY; CDR2 reads SMNVEV (reference sequence). The CDR3 has 17 amino acids. CDR3 protein: CASSLAIGGLAGDEQYF. The CDR3 coding sequence is TGTGCCAGCAGTTTAGCGATTGGCGGACTAGCGGGCGACGAGCAGTACTTC.

V is TRBV5-1 and J is TRBJ2-1; TRBD2 aligns across 7 bases. The germline CDR1 and CDR2 sequences are SGHRS and YFSETQ. The CDR3 length is 18 residues. Germline trimming cut 5 bases from V and 0 bases from J; bases unmatched to any gene: 14. The CDR3 nucleotides read TGCGCCAGCAGTTTTCTAATTCTAGCGGAGAGCTCCTACAATGAGCAGTTCTTC. It is translated as CASSFLILAESSYNEQFF.

As DNA, the CDR3 is TGTGCCAGCAGCACTCGGGACAGCTTGACCTACGAGCAGTACTTC. This encodes CASSTRDSLTYEQYF. The chain recombines TRBV7-9 with TRBJ2-7, with 7 positions matching TRBD1. This CDR3 comprises 15 residues. The junction had 9 bases not matched to a gene; V was cut back by 5 bases and J by 2 bases. CDR1 SEHNR and CDR2 FQNEAQ come from the germline V gene (reference sequence).

In its sample, this clone was seen once. CDR3 loop: CASRDSRELFF. The CDR3 DNA reads as TGTGCCAGCCGGGACAGCCGGGAGCTGTTTTTT. This rearrangement joins TRBV25-1 to TRBJ2-2, with 7 positions matching TRBD1. This CDR3 spans 11 amino acids. The germline V gene encodes CDR1 MGHDK and CDR2 SYGVNS. V gave up 8 bases and J gave up 9 bases; unmatched junction bases: 3.

J is TRBJ1-3 and V is TRBV7-2, with a possible D match to TRBD1 (6 bases). The CDR3 has 15 amino acids. Trimming left V 3 bases short and J 3 bases short, with 12 bases between. Germline V gene sequence: CDR1 SGHTA, CDR2 FQGNSA. The CDR3 DNA sequence: TGTGCCAGCAGCTTTCCCCCGGACAGTGGAAACACCATATATTTT. Translated: CASSFPPDSGNTIYF.